These 31 T cell receptor beta chains came from one sample sequenced in a study of shared clonotypes between healthy human individuals. Sequencing used immunoSEQ multiplex PCR; TCRdb keeps in-frame clones, though not all of them. The table has about 360,000 clones, more than 60% seen once. Material: memory CD4+ T cells sorted from blood. The subset denotes: CD45RA-negative fraction. Every receptor here comes from a young man in good health.

The chain carries TRBV28 and TRBJ2-7; 7 bases are a match to TRBD1. Trimming took 3 bases from V and 4 from J; bases not matched to a gene: 6. The CDR3 spans 14 residues. Germline V gene sequence: CDR1 MDHEN, CDR2 SYDVKM. CDR3 sequence reads: CASSFSGQRYEQYF. The CDR3 nucleotides read TGTGCCAGCAGTTTCTCGGGACAGAGGTACGAGCAGTACTTC.

This chain connects TRBV27 to TRBJ2-5, with 7 bases identical to TRBD1. In germline, CDR1 is MNHEY, CDR2 SMNVEV (reference sequence). V was clipped by 3 bases and J by 10 bases; unmatched bases: 8. The CDR3 extends over 13 amino acids. In DNA form, the CDR3 reads TGTGCCAGCAGTTTCGAAGGGGGCTTAGGCCAGTACTTC. Translated, it gives CASSFEGGLGQYF.

The chain has TRBV25-1 and TRBJ1-1; no clear D gene. Germline V gene data show CDR1 as MGHDK and CDR2 as SYGVNS. Trimming cost V 5 bases and J 5 bases, with 12 bases left between them. This CDR3 comprises 13 residues. CDR3 sequence (DNA): TGTGCCAGCAGTTATTTAGGTAAAACTGAAGCTTTCTTT. This codes for CASSYLGKTEAFF.

The V gene is TRBV28, the J gene TRBJ2-3; 7 nucleotides match TRBD1. Trimming took 7 bases from V and 3 from J; bases not matched to a gene: 10. In germline, CDR1 is MDHEN, CDR2 SYDVKM. The CDR3 extends over 15 amino acids. CDR3 protein: CASTFQAGGTDTQYF. In nucleotides, the CDR3 is TGTGCCAGCACTTTCCAGGCAGGGGGTACAGATACGCAGTATTTT.

This clone came up a few times. In the same sample, other DNA sequences code for this CDR3. The chain joins TRBV4-1 to TRBJ1-2; D possibly corresponds to TRBD1 (5 bases). V lost 1 base to trimming and J lost 5 bases, with 14 bases between them. CDR1 MGHRA and CDR2 YSYEKL come from the germline V gene. The CDR3 has 15 residues. CDR3 bases: TGCGCCAGCAGCCAAGTCGGCAGGGCAGATTATGGCTACACCTTC. Amino acids: CASSQVGRADYGYTF.

The CDR3 DNA reads TGTGCCAGCAGCTTAGGACTAGCGGGAGTTTATGAGCAGTTCTTC. This encodes CASSLGLAGVYEQFF. This rearrangement joins TRBV5-4 to TRBJ2-1; TRBD2 matches 13 bases. Trimming took 2 bases from V and 8 from J; bases not matched to a gene: 4. The CDR3 covers 15 residues. Germline V gives CDR1 SGHNT, CDR2 YYREEE (reference sequence).

For this clone: A far larger clone is just one base off, so this is likely a read error. The chain couples TRBV9 to TRBJ2-5; 11 positions agree with TRBD2. CDR1 is SGDLS, CDR2 YYNGEE, per germline. This CDR3 is 14 amino acids long. The junction had 0 bases not matched to a gene; V was cut back by 2 bases and J by 3 bases. The CDR3 sequence: CASSVGLAEETQYF. CDR3 DNA: TGTGCCAGCAGCGTGGGACTAGCGGAAGAGACCCAGTACTTC.

The rearrangement links TRBV18 to TRBJ2-7; 7 positions match TRBD2. In germline, CDR1 is KGHSH, CDR2 LQKENI. The J segment lost 5 bases and the V segment lost 0 bases, leaving 7 bases of the junction unmatched. The CDR3 sequence is 15 residues long. The CDR3, as DNA: TGTGCCAGCTCACCACCGGGAGGGGTGAGAAACGAGCAGTACTTC. Its protein is CASSPPGGVRNEQYF.

The V and J genes are TRBV28 and TRBJ1-5; 7 nucleotides agree with TRBD1. The CDR3 is 15 amino acids. From germline, CDR1 is MDHEN and CDR2 SYDVKM. V trimming: 3 bases; J trimming: 2 bases; junction bases outside the gene matches: 4. CDR3 bases: TGTGCCAGCAGTTTCAGGGGGAAGGGCAATCAGCCCCAGCATTTT. It codes for CASSFRGKGNQPQHF.

This clone was seen a handful of times. The chain links TRBV4-1 to TRBJ2-3, with D unclear. The V gene lost 4 bases and the J gene lost 6 bases, with 11 bases spanning the gap. The CDR3 is made up of 13 amino acids. Per germline, CDR1 MGHRA and CDR2 YSYEKL. In DNA, the CDR3 is TGCGCCAGCAGCCGTCCTATGGGGGATACGCAGTATTTT. Translating it yields CASSRPMGDTQYF.

The genes are TRBV23-1 and TRBJ1-2; D not certain. TRBV23-1 is designated an ORF whose function remains uncertain. The length of the CDR3 is 14 residues. With 7 bases removed from V and 1 base from J, the gap between germline ends came to 13 bases. The DNA of the CDR3 is TGCGCCAGCACCCTACACGGGGTTAACTATGGCTACACCTTC. It translates to CASTLHGVNYGYTF.

The genes are TRBV7-2 and TRBJ2-2, with no clear D. V gave up 5 bases and J gave up 3 bases, with 10 bases separating them. From germline, CDR1 is SGHTA and CDR2 FQGNSA. The CDR3 has 14 amino acids. CDR3 amino acids: CASSQSRHTGELFF. The CDR3 DNA sequence: TGTGCCAGCAGCCAATCAAGACACACCGGGGAGCTGTTTTTT. The complete variable domain, with remaining parts taken from reference TRBV7-2 and TRBJ2-2, reads GAGVSQSPSNKVTEKGKDVELRCDPISGHTALYWYRQSLGQGLEFLIYFQGNSAPDKSGLPSDRFSAERTGGSVSTLTIQRTQQEDSAVYLCASSQSRHTGELFFGEGSRLTVL.

The chain employs TRBV18 and TRBJ1-4, with a possible D match to TRBD1 (6 bases). CDR1 and CDR2 (germline): KGHSH, LQKENI. The CDR3 runs 13 residues. The V end lost 2 bases, the J end lost 8 bases, and 9 bases lay between the germline ends. CDR3 coding DNA: TGTGCCAGCTCACCAGGGGGCCTAGAAAAACTGTTTTTT. As protein: CASSPGGLEKLFF.

The J gene is TRBJ1-1, the V gene TRBV5-5; D remains ambiguous. Germline V gene sequence: CDR1 SGHKS, CDR2 YYEKEE (reference sequence). This CDR3 is built from 13 residues. V lost 2 bases to trimming and J lost 5 bases, with 10 bases between them. The CDR3, as DNA: TGTGCCAGCAGCTTCGAACAGTGGACTGAAGCTTTCTTT. Protein sequence: CASSFEQWTEAFF.

This chain links TRBV7-2 with TRBJ2-7; D is uncertain. The CDR3 is 16 residues long. V lost 4 bases and J 4 bases, leaving 20 bases between the germline ends. Germline V gives CDR1 SGHTA, CDR2 FQGNSA. Here the CDR3 reads CASSSVGSRFGYEQYF. CDR3 DNA: TGTGCCAGCAGCTCCGTGGGGTCCAGATTCGGGTACGAGCAGTACTTC.

This clone showed up many times. The chain combines TRBV18 with TRBJ2-1, with 8 nucleotides matching TRBD2. Germline assignment: CDR1 KGHSH and CDR2 LQKENI. V shed 4 bases, J shed 0 bases, and the junction held 8 bases outside the gene matches. The CDR3 spans 17 residues. CDR3: CASSRAGGRSSYNEQFF. In nucleotides, the CDR3 is TGTGCCAGCTCACGGGCGGGAGGAAGGAGCTCCTACAATGAGCAGTTCTTC. Together with reference TRBV18 and TRBJ2-1, the CDR3 gives the full variable domain: NAGVMQNPRHLVRRRGQEARLRCSPMKGHSHVYWYRQLPEEGLKFMVYLQKENIIDESGMPKERFSAEFPKEGPSILRIQQVVRGDSAAYFCASSRAGGRSSYNEQFFGPGTRLTVL.

On this clone: The sample contains more than one DNA sequence encoding this CDR3. The chain is built from TRBV5-1 and TRBJ2-5; D might be TRBD1 (7 bases). CDR1 SGHRS and CDR2 YFSETQ come from the germline V gene. V lost 4 bases, J lost 4 bases, and 11 bases lay in between. This CDR3 is 13 amino acids long. CDR3 sequence reads: CASSVQGGETQYF. CDR3 nucleotide sequence: TGCGCCAGCAGCGTCCAGGGGGGAGAGACCCAGTACTTC.

J is TRBJ1-1 and V is TRBV11-2; no clear D. Germline CDR1 is SGHAT and CDR2 is FQNNGV. This CDR3 region has 15 residues. With 5 bases removed from V and 2 bases from J, the gap between germline ends came to 15 bases. The CDR3 region has the DNA TGTGCCAGCAGCGACCGACACCGGGCCAACACTGAAGCTTTCTTT. Protein product: CASSDRHRANTEAFF.

Remarks on this clone: Other DNA sequences from this sample encode an identical CDR3 as well. V is TRBV14 and J is TRBJ2-1, with TRBD2 matching over 10 bases. This CDR3 is 15 amino acids long. Trimming took 2 bases from V and 7 from J; bases not matched to a gene: 5. Germline V gene sequence: CDR1 SGHDN, CDR2 FVKESK. The CDR3 nucleotides read TGTGCCAGCAGCCAATTGACTAGCGGGTCAAATGAGCAGTTCTTC. Protein product: CASSQLTSGSNEQFF.

The chain recombines TRBV7-6 with TRBJ2-1; D is uncertain. Trimming removed 0 bases at V and 5 bases at J, with 11 bases between. Germline lookup yields CDR1 SGHVS and CDR2 FNYEAQ. The CDR3 is 15 residues long. CDR3 coding DNA: TGTGCCAGCAGCTTAGCACCGACAAATAACAATGAGCAGTTCTTC. Residues: CASSLAPTNNNEQFF.

This chain links TRBV28 with TRBJ1-1, with TRBD1 matching 9 bases. The CDR3 consists of 15 residues. Germline CDR1 is MDHEN and CDR2 is SYDVKM. Unmatched junction bases numbered 8, after V lost 5 bases and J lost 4 bases. The CDR3 DNA is TGTGCCAGCAGTGTGACACAGGGGGCGTCCACTGAAGCTTTCTTT. Residues: CASSVTQGASTEAFF.

The rearrangement joins TRBV6-1 to TRBJ2-5; no firm D call. The CDR3 totals 13 residues. Germline lookup yields CDR1 MNHNS and CDR2 SASEGT. V lost 5 bases and J lost 5, with 12 bases in between. CDR3 in amino acids: CASSSRTVETQYF. In DNA, the CDR3 is TGTGCCAGCAGTAGTAGAACAGTTGAGACCCAGTACTTC.

The gene calls are TRBV27 and TRBJ2-7; D gene ambiguous. Trimming pared 2 bases from V and 5 bases from J, leaving 13 bases between. This CDR3 comprises 14 residues. Germline values: CDR1 MNHEY, CDR2 SMNVEV (reference sequence). CDR3: CASSLEGYLDEQYF. As DNA, the CDR3 is TGTGCCAGCAGTTTAGAAGGGTACCTGGACGAGCAGTACTTC.

The CDR3 region has the DNA TGCGCCAGCAGCCAGGCGATCGGGACAGCAGCCTACGAGCAGTACTTC. It encodes CASSQAIGTAAYEQYF. V usage is TRBV4-3 and J usage is TRBJ2-7; 7 nucleotides line up with TRBD1. The germline V gene has CDR1 LGHNA and CDR2 YSLEER. Trimming at V came to 3 bases and at J to 2 bases, leaving 10 bases not matched to a gene. The CDR3 loop spans 16 amino acids.

The chain links TRBV10-3 to TRBJ2-1; D tentatively reads TRBD1 or TRBD2 (6 bases each). There are 13 residues in the CDR3. Trimming stripped 7 bases from V and 7 bases from J, with 14 bases between. Germline V gene lookup returns CDR1 ENHRY and CDR2 SYGVKD. In DNA, the CDR3 is TGTGCCATCAATCAGGGGAGCGGGAATGAGCAGTTCTTC. This gives the protein CAINQGSGNEQFF.

V is TRBV7-3 and J is TRBJ2-2; D perhaps matches TRBD2 (6 bases). Per the germline V gene, CDR1 is SGHTA and CDR2 is FQGTGA. V was pared by 5 bases and J by 4 bases, with 14 bases between. The length of the CDR3 is 15 residues. The CDR3, as DNA: TGTGCCAGCAGCATCTCGGGACTTACCACCGGGGAGCTGTTTTTT. Translation: CASSISGLTTGELFF.

The V gene is TRBV27, the J gene TRBJ1-5; the D gene is possibly TRBD1 (5 bases). The CDR3 consists of 15 residues. With 5 bases removed from V and 0 bases from J, the gap between germline ends came to 11 bases. Germline CDR1 and CDR2: MNHEY and SMNVEV (reference sequence). CDR3 coding DNA: TGTGCCAGCAGTCTATGGGGCCTTAGCAATCAGCCCCAGCATTTT. Its protein product is CASSLWGLSNQPQHF.

This clone was detected only a few times. The rearrangement uses TRBV7-2 and TRBJ2-2; D gene uncertain. The germline gives CDR1 SGHTA, CDR2 FQGNSA. V was clipped by 2 bases and J by 3 bases, with 13 bases between them. This CDR3 has 16 residues. The CDR3 loop is CASSLRAGLYTGELFF. The CDR3 DNA sequence: TGTGCCAGCAGCTTAAGGGCAGGCCTGTACACCGGGGAGCTGTTTTTT.

V and J are TRBV18 and TRBJ2-5, with D possibly being TRBD1 (6 bases). Germline V gene lookup returns CDR1 KGHSH and CDR2 LQKENI. Trimming removed 3 bases at V and 4 bases at J, with 15 bases between. The CDR3 extends over 15 amino acids. In nucleotides, the CDR3 is TGTGCCAGCTCACCCGACAGGACAGCACGAGAGACCCAGTACTTC. Its protein is CASSPDRTARETQYF. The full variable domain, rest sourced from reference TRBV18 and TRBJ2-5, is NAGVMQNPRHLVRRRGQEARLRCSPMKGHSHVYWYRQLPEEGLKFMVYLQKENIIDESGMPKERFSAEFPKEGPSILRIQQVVRGDSAAYFCASSPDRTARETQYFGPGTRLLVL.

The J gene is TRBJ2-2, the V gene TRBV19; possibly TRBD1 or TRBD2 for D (6 bases each). From germline, CDR1 is LNHDA and CDR2 SQIVND (reference sequence). Between the trimmed V and J ends, which lost 7 bases and 11 bases, there was a span of 20 bases. The CDR3 contains 14 residues. The CDR3 nucleotides read TGTGCCAGTATTGAATGGATGGGGGGCACAGAGCTGTTTTTT. Its protein is CASIEWMGGTELFF.

This chain connects TRBV5-1 to TRBJ2-5, with 7 bases matching TRBD2. This CDR3 spans 15 amino acids. The V gene end was trimmed by 4 bases and the J gene end by 5 bases; junction bases not matched to a gene: 11. Germline values: CDR1 SGHRS, CDR2 YFSETQ. The CDR3 bases are TGCGCCAGCAGCCCATCGAGCGGGATTGGGGAGACCCAGTACTTC. It translates to CASSPSSGIGETQYF.